This TCR beta chain was sequenced in a study of T cell clonality in common variable immunodeficiency. This clone was seen many times. Its antigen is still unknown. The read ends 3 residues shy of where the CDR3 ends; the end is completed using the germline J gene. The germline gives CDR1 MNHEY, CDR2 SMNVEV (reference sequence). V lost 4 bases, J lost 0 bases, and 13 bases lay in between. CDR3 length equals 17 residues. Generated by immunoSEQ multiplex PCR, the TCRdb table keeps only in-frame clones and is missing some. Captured here are about 35,000 clones, none seen once; the top ten comprise 9.5%. Findings and limits, study-wide: TCRbeta clonality was increased in CVID versus healthy controls.

The rearrangement links TRBV27 to TRBJ2-6; perhaps TRBD1 as D (6 bases). The sequence came from a person aged 18 to 75 in good health. Sequences were obtained from peripheral blood mononuclear cells. The CDR3 bases that were read are TGTGCCAGCAGTTCGGGACATACTAGCTCTGGGGCCAACGTC. Translating gives CASSSGHTSSGANV. Given in full, the CDR3 is CASSSGHTSSGANVLTF. The whole variable domain, remainder taken from reference TRBV27 and TRBJ2-6, is EAQVTQNPRYLITVTGKKLTVTCSQNMNHEYMSWYRQDPGLGLRQIYYSMNVEVTDKGDVPEGYKVSRKEKRNFPLILESPSPNQTSLYFCASSSGHTSSGANVLTFGAGSRLTVL.